A selection of T cell receptor beta chains follows, all from one sample in a study of blood T cell repertoires in COVID-19. Some clones are missing from TCRdb's copy, which holds only in-frame ones; the method was immunoSEQ multiplex PCR. The sample carries about 200,000 clones, roughly 80% recorded once. The specimen sequenced was peripheral blood. These receptors came from a woman aged 40 to 50 with COVID-19, enrolled during active disease. The CDR3 runs from the conserved cysteine through the conserved F or W.

CASSSGQLYGYTF TRBV7-2 13 TRBJ1-2
CASSLGGTGYGYTF TRBV5-6 14 TRBJ1-2
CATSRAGTSGVIEQYF TRBV15 16 TRBJ2-7
CASRGPLNTEAFF TRBV12-3/TRBV12-4 13 TRBJ1-1
CASSLDGRDTDTQYF TRBV9 15 TRBJ2-3
CASRGGLGANVLTF TRBV6-5 14 TRBJ2-6
CASSGTSGRPAYEQYF TRBV5-6 16 TRBJ2-7
CASSNNGADTGELFF TRBV19 15 TRBJ2-2
CASSAQTGRYEQYF TRBV9 14 TRBJ2-7
CASSPNNEQFF TRBV18 11 TRBJ2-1
CSARLGEAFF TRBV20-1 10 TRBJ1-1
CASSSGQGARGYTF TRBV6-5 14 TRBJ1-2
CASSPPLGQGWNGYTF TRBV5-4 16 TRBJ1-2
CATSRDIETQYF TRBV15 12 TRBJ2-5